The rows below give T cell receptor beta chains drawn from one sample of a study of regulatory T cells in long-lasting Graves disease. Using its own MiXCR run on the multiplex PCR reads, TCRdb lists one record per CDR3 protein. The sample shows 450,000 or so distinct CDR3 sequences, less than 25% of them seen only once. Sequencing was performed on peripheral blood mononuclear cells (PBMCs), taken when the disease was refractory, from a patient treated with antithyroid drugs. Receptor source: a female donor with Graves disease. The CDR3 runs from the conserved cysteine through the conserved F or W. Fields, in order: clone size, V gene, J gene, D gene, CDR3 DNA, CDR3 protein. D genes are given only for firm matches. Clone size is given for some rows only: seen once, a few or many times, or a class if the clone is expanded.

size: many; V: TRBV28; J: TRBJ2-2; D: NA; DNA: TGTGCCAGCAGTCCCGGAAGGCTCGCCGGGGAGCTGTTTTTT; CDR3: CASSPGRLAGELFF
size: many; V: TRBV11-2; J: TRBJ2-7; D: NA; DNA: TGTGCCAGCAGCTGGGACACCCGTTACGAGCAGTACTTC; CDR3: CASSWDTRYEQYF
size: many; V: TRBV2; J: TRBJ1-5; D: TRBD1; DNA: TGTGCCAGCAGTGCGACAGGGGGCCGGGGCAATCAGCCCCAGCATTTT; CDR3: CASSATGGRGNQPQHF
size: NA; V: TRBV11-2; J: TRBJ2-1; D: TRBD2; DNA: TGTGCCAGCAGCTTAGATCCTAGCGGGAGTGATGAGCAGTTCTTC; CDR3: CASSLDPSGSDEQFF
size: NA; V: TRBV7-9; J: TRBJ1-2; D: NA; DNA: TGTGCCAGCAGCACCGCAGGGGACTATGGCTACACCTTC; CDR3: CASSTAGDYGYTF
size: NA; V: TRBV18; J: TRBJ1-4; D: NA; DNA: TGTGCCAGCTCACCAGGAGTCACAGGGACAACTAATGAAAAACTGTTTTTT; CDR3: CASSPGVTGTTNEKLFF
size: many; V: TRBV28; J: TRBJ1-4; D: NA; DNA: TGTGCCAGCAGATTAAGCCGCGGGGGGGGACGCGAAAAACTGTTTTTT; CDR3: CASRLSRGGGREKLFF
size: few; V: TRBV7-2; J: TRBJ1-5; D: NA; DNA: TGTGCCAGCAGCTTAGCGCGGGGCAGTTATTATAGCAATCAGCCCCAGCATTTT; CDR3: CASSLARGSYYSNQPQHF
size: many; V: TRBV27; J: TRBJ1-6; D: TRBD1; DNA: TGTGCCAGCGGGACAGGAAGAGGTTCACCCCTCCACTTT; CDR3: CASGTGRGSPLHF
size: few; V: TRBV11-2; J: TRBJ1-1; D: NA; DNA: TGTGCCAGCAGATTTGGAGGGGCCATGAACACTGAAGCTTTCTTT; CDR3: CASRFGGAMNTEAFF
size: many; V: TRBV20-1; J: TRBJ2-5; D: NA; DNA: TGCAGTGCTAGGGTCTCCCAAGAGACCCAGTACTTC; CDR3: CSARVSQETQYF
size: many; V: TRBV7-8; J: TRBJ2-7; D: NA; DNA: TGTGCCAGCAGCTTAGAGGCCCAGGGTTACTACGAGCAGTACTTC; CDR3: CASSLEAQGYYEQYF
size: NA; V: TRBV7-3; J: TRBJ2-2; D: TRBD2; DNA: TGTGCCAGCAGCTTTGGGACTAGCGGATCGAACACCGGGGAGCTGTTTTTT; CDR3: CASSFGTSGSNTGELFF
size: many; V: TRBV29-1; J: TRBJ2-7; D: NA; DNA: TGCAGCGTTGAAACGGGACCCTACGAGCAGTACTTC; CDR3: CSVETGPYEQYF
size: few; V: TRBV24-1; J: TRBJ2-3; D: NA; DNA: TGTGCCACCAGTGGAGATGGGAGCGCAGATACGCAGTATTTT; CDR3: CATSGDGSADTQYF
size: NA; V: TRBV30; J: TRBJ2-3; D: TRBD2; DNA: TGTGCCTGGAGTGATGGGACTAGCTTATTCACAGATACGCAGTATTTT; CDR3: CAWSDGTSLFTDTQYF
size: NA; V: TRBV9; J: TRBJ2-2; D: NA; DNA: TGTGCCAGCAGCGTTTCCCTCGGGACTGATCACGGGGAGCTGTTTTTT; CDR3: CASSVSLGTDHGELFF
size: NA; V: TRBV20-1; J: TRBJ2-3; D: TRBD2; DNA: TGCAGTGCCCCCGGACTAGCGGGAGACGCAGATACGCAGTATTTT; CDR3: CSAPGLAGDADTQYF
size: NA; V: TRBV7-9; J: TRBJ1-1; D: NA; DNA: TGTGCCAGCAGCTCCGGGACGGATTTGAACACTGAAGCTTTCTTT; CDR3: CASSSGTDLNTEAFF
size: many; V: TRBV15; J: TRBJ1-2; D: NA; DNA: TGTGCCACCAGCAGAGCGGGCGGAACCTATGGCTACACCTTC; CDR3: CATSRAGGTYGYTF
size: many; V: TRBV28; J: TRBJ2-7; D: NA; DNA: TGTGCCAGCAGTTCCCCGACGGGAGAAGGGGGCGCTCCCTACGAGCAGTACTTC; CDR3: CASSSPTGEGGAPYEQYF
size: many; V: TRBV2; J: TRBJ1-1; D: NA; DNA: TGTGCCAGCGGAGAGGGGGGGCTCGGTGAAGCTTTCTTT; CDR3: CASGEGGLGEAFF